A selection of T cell receptor beta chains follows, all from one sample in a study of T cell repertoires in cytomegalovirus infection. The antigens for these receptors are not known. MiXCR was run by TCRdb on the reads, yielding one entry per CDR3 protein. In the table there are roughly 700,000 distinct CDR3 sequences, around 31% of which are singletons. Specimen: cultured PBMCs, collected from culture after CMV antigen stimulation. Receptors were obtained from a human donor in good health (CMV status not recorded). Some clones in this sample may be carry-over from other donors' samples. The CDR3 runs from the conserved cysteine through the conserved F or W. A D gene is named only where the DNA matches it firmly. Rows give clone size only sometimes, using once, few, many, or a class for an expanded clone.

>TRBD1|few|TRBJ1-5|TRBV28
TGTGCCAGCAGTCGGACAGGGGGTTATCAGCCCCAGCATTTT
CASSRTGGYQPQHF
>.|few|TRBJ1-2|TRBV6-2/TRBV6-3
TGTGCCAGCAGTTTCCTGATGCATGGCTACACCTTC
CASSFLMHGYTF
>.|.|TRBJ2-1|TRBV6-2/TRBV6-3
TGTGCCAGCAGTTACTCATTAGTGGGTGAGCAGTTCTTC
CASSYSLVGEQFF
>.|.|TRBJ2-5|TRBV6-6
TGTGCCAGCAGATCCGGGTCCCAAGAGACCCAGTACTTC
CASRSGSQETQYF
>.|.|TRBJ2-7|TRBV7-2
TGTGCCAGCAGCCACTCTTTTAGGGAGCAGTACTTC
CASSHSFREQYF
>.|many|TRBJ2-5|TRBV7-2
TGTGCCAGCAGTTCTCTAGCTAAGGAGACCCAGTACTTC
CASSSLAKETQYF
>TRBD2|few|TRBJ2-5|TRBV7-8
TGTGCCAGCAGCTGGGGGCGGGGGGGTGGTACCCAGTACTTC
CASSWGRGGGTQYF
>.|.|TRBJ2-5|TRBV7-9
TGTGCCAGCAGCCTCGGGGAAACCGGAGGGGGGCAGGAGACCCAGTACTTC
CASSLGETGGGQETQYF
>.|.|TRBJ2-3|TRBV7-2
TGTGCCAGCAGCTTAGCGTGGGGCGCGGCAGATACGCAGTATTTT
CASSLAWGAADTQYF
>TRBD2|.|TRBJ2-7|TRBV7-2
TGTGCCGGGGGGGGTAGCGGGAGTTACGAGCAGTACTTC
CAGGGSGSYEQYF
>.|.|TRBJ2-6|TRBV29-1
TGCAGCCACTACCCCGTCCAGGCAGGCCCCTACGTCCTGACTTTC
CSHYPVQAGPYVLTF
>.|few|TRBJ2-7|TRBV7-2
TGTGCCAGCAGCCCGCTAAGGTACGAGCAGTACTTC
CASSPLRYEQYF
>.|once|TRBJ1-2|TRBV20-1
TGCAGTGCTAGGCCACCTTTCGGTGGCTACACCTTC
CSARPPFGGYTF
>.|many|TRBJ2-5|TRBV5-1
TGTGCCAGCAGTTTGGGACGGTACCAAGAGACCCAGTACTTC
CASSLGRYQETQYF
>.|.|TRBJ1-2|TRBV28
TGTGCCAGCAGGAGTTCGGGTGACTATGGCTACACCTTC
CASRSSGDYGYTF
>.|.|TRBJ2-3|TRBV28
TGTGCCAGCAAGGAAGGCACAGATACGCAGTATTTT
CASKEGTDTQYF
>.|.|TRBJ1-5|TRBV6-6
TGTGCCAGCACGAGCGCGACCGATCAGCCCCAGCATTTT
CASTSATDQPQHF
>TRBD2|few|TRBJ2-1|TRBV7-2
TGTGCCAGCAGCTTAGTACCAGCGGGAGGGAGAAATGAGCAGTTCTTC
CASSLVPAGGRNEQFF
>.|.|TRBJ2-3|TRBV19
TGTGCCAGTAGTATCTGGAATACGCAGTATTTT
CASSIWNTQYF
>TRBD1|.|TRBJ1-2|TRBV7-9
TGTGCCAGCACCACTTGGGACAGGGGGCATCACTATGGCTACACCTTC
CASTTWDRGHHYGYTF
>TRBD1|few|TRBJ1-6|TRBV7-9
TGTGCCAGCAGCTCGGTACAGGGGGCGCGGGACTCACCCCTCCACTTT
CASSSVQGARDSPLHF
>TRBD1|few|TRBJ1-5|TRBV4-1
TGCGCCAGCAGCCCCCCTTCCCGGGACAGGGCAATCCATTCTAGCAATCAGCCCCAGCATTTT
CASSPPSRDRAIHSSNQPQHF
>.|few|TRBJ2-5|TRBV28
TGTGCCAGCAGTTTACCCTCGGACAGCCGAGAGACCCAGTACTTC
CASSLPSDSRETQYF
>TRBD1|.|TRBJ1-2|TRBV6-5
TGTGCCAGCAGTTACTCCGACAGGGTGCGTGGCTACACCTTC
CASSYSDRVRGYTF
>TRBD2|few|TRBJ2-5|TRBV12-3/TRBV12-4
TGTGCCAGCAGTTATTTTGCGGGGGGCGGCCAAGAGACCCAGTACTTC
CASSYFAGGGQETQYF
>TRBD2|many|TRBJ2-1|TRBV7-2
TGTGCCAGCAGCTACCGGGGGGAACATGAGCAGTTCTTC
CASSYRGEHEQFF
>.|.|TRBJ1-4|TRBV20-1
TGCAGTGCTAGTGTCATGATTGCGAGGGGGGGACCAACTAATGAAAAACTGTTTTTT
CSASVMIARGGPTNEKLFF
>TRBD2|few|TRBJ2-3|TRBV6-6
TGTGCCAGCAGTGGACTAGAACGATCCCCCACAGATACGCAGTATTTT
CASSGLERSPTDTQYF
>.|.|TRBJ1-1|TRBV7-2
TGTGCCAGCAGCTTAGATCCGGGAGGGGTTGAAGCTTTCTTT
CASSLDPGGVEAFF
>.|.|TRBJ2-3|TRBV4-2
TGTGCCAGCAGCCCTGCTGGAGGGGGGCTAGATACGCAGTATTTT
CASSPAGGGLDTQYF
>TRBD2|few|TRBJ2-3|TRBV6-1
TGTGCCAGCAGTGACACCCCTCCCCCACTACTAGCGGGACTCCCCACAGATACGCAGTATTTT
CASSDTPPPLLAGLPTDTQYF
>.|.|TRBJ1-2|TRBV28
TGTGCCAGCAGTTCCAGGTTACGTGGCTACACCTTC
CASSSRLRGYTF
>TRBD2|many|TRBJ2-3|TRBV27
TGTGCCAGCAGTTCCTGGACTAGCGGGACTGCAGATACGCAGTATTTT
CASSSWTSGTADTQYF
>.|.|TRBJ2-7|TRBV18
TGTGCCAGCTCACCAGCTTCTGGAAGCTCCTACGAGCAGTACTTC
CASSPASGSSYEQYF
>TRBD1|few|TRBJ1-4|TRBV6-1
TGTGCCAGCAGTCCGGGACCGGGACAGGCGTTTTTT
CASSPGPGQAFF
>.|many|TRBJ2-5|TRBV7-2
TGTGCCAGCAGCTTAGTGGCTTTAAACAGAGGAACCCAGTACTTC
CASSLVALNRGTQYF
>.|.|TRBJ1-5|TRBV19
TGTGCCAGTAGTATTGGCTTTATACTCCGGGGGGCTAGCAATCAGCCCCAGCATTTT
CASSIGFILRGASNQPQHF
>.|many|TRBJ2-1|TRBV6-1
TGTGCCAGCAGTCCGGACCGGGCCCGAGAGCAGTTCTTC
CASSPDRAREQFF
>TRBD1|many|TRBJ1-6|TRBV7-2
TGTGCCAGCACCCCAGTACCACTACAGGGGGTGAGTTCACCCCTCCACTTT
CASTPVPLQGVSSPLHF
>.|many|TRBJ1-6|TRBV29-1
TGCAGCGGGAGGACGGATTATAATTCACCCCTCCACTTT
CSGRTDYNSPLHF
>TRBD1|.|TRBJ2-4|TRBV25-1
TGTGCCAGCAGTGCGCCCGGACAGGGGTTGAACATTCAGTACTTC
CASSAPGQGLNIQYF
>.|few|TRBJ2-7|TRBV27
TGTGCCAGCAGTCCTCGACCAGGGTTCTACGAGCAGTACTTC
CASSPRPGFYEQYF
>.|.|TRBJ2-7|TRBV6-1
TGTGCCAGCAGTGAAAACCAGGGGTTCGGGTACGAGCAGTACTTC
CASSENQGFGYEQYF
>.|few|TRBJ1-2|TRBV28
TGTGCCAGCCGTTCAGTGGTGCCTTATGGCTACACCTTC
CASRSVVPYGYTF
>.|few|TRBJ2-2|TRBV7-8
TGTGCCAGCAGCGAAGCGAAAACAGACAGAGAACCTAACACCGGGGAGCTGTTTTTT
CASSEAKTDREPNTGELFF
>TRBD2|once|TRBJ2-1|TRBV7-8
TGTGCCAGCAGCTTCCGGGGGAGGGCCCTCGAGAATGAGCAGTTCTTC
CASSFRGRALENEQFF